Given below is one T cell receptor (beta chain) in context. The record originates from a study of CD8+CD57+ T cells in acquired aplastic anemia. This CDR3 has 13 residues. Germline CDR1 reads MGHDK; CDR2 reads SYGVNS. Trimming removed 3 bases at V and 4 bases at J, with 9 bases between. Genomic DNA served as template for TCR beta VDJ and CDR3 profiling. TCRdb independently ran MiXCR on the reads; one entry per CDR3 protein. This table has 150,000 to 200,000 distinct CDR3 sequences, around 65% appearing once. The origin of this receptor is a human donor with severe aplastic anemia or a healthy control (not recorded which). The chain recombines TRBV25-1 with TRBJ1-1; D not certain. The sequencing sample was made of sorted CD4+, CD8+, or CD8+CD57+ T cells (not recorded which) from PBMCs. Here the CDR3 DNA reads TGTGCCAGCAGTGAGTCCCCCGGCACTGAAGCTTTCTTT. It translates to CASSESPGTEAFF.